A selection of T cell receptor beta chains follows, all from one sample in a study of T cells after yellow fever vaccination. TCRdb reprocessed the 5' RACE reads with MiXCR, giving one entry per CDR3 protein. The sample holds 300,000 to 350,000 distinct CDR3 sequences, roughly a tenth seen once. This specimen was CD4+ T cells sorted from PBMCs, taken 45 days after the yellow fever booster vaccination. These receptors came from a man between 18 and 29 years old who received the YFV17D yellow fever vaccine. CDR3s include the opening cysteine and the closing phenylalanine or tryptophan. Fields, in order: clone size, J gene, V gene, D gene, CDR3 protein, CDR3 DNA. A D gene is named only where the DNA matches it firmly. The size entry is marked missing in some rows and otherwise reads once, few, many or a size class.

clone size: NA; J gene: TRBJ2-1; V gene: TRBV10-3; D gene: NA; CDR3 protein: CAIKSTTGDEQFF; CDR3 DNA: TGTGCCATCAAGAGCACCACAGGAGATGAGCAGTTCTTC
clone size: NA; J gene: TRBJ2-3; V gene: TRBV9; D gene: NA; CDR3 protein: CASSGTDFTDTQYF; CDR3 DNA: TGTGCCAGCAGCGGGACGGACTTCACAGATACGCAGTATTTT
clone size: NA; J gene: TRBJ1-1; V gene: TRBV9; D gene: TRBD1; CDR3 protein: CASNPGQMNTEAFF; CDR3 DNA: TGTGCCAGCAACCCGGGACAGATGAACACTGAAGCTTTCTTT
clone size: few; J gene: TRBJ2-7; V gene: TRBV7-2; D gene: TRBD2; CDR3 protein: CASSYGSGGYYEQYF; CDR3 DNA: TGTGCCAGCAGCTATGGAAGCGGGGGTTACTACGAGCAGTACTTC
clone size: many; J gene: TRBJ1-5; V gene: TRBV12-3/TRBV12-4; D gene: NA; CDR3 protein: CASSRERRSQPQHF; CDR3 DNA: TGTGCCAGCAGTCGTGAGAGAAGGAGTCAGCCCCAGCATTTT
clone size: few; J gene: TRBJ2-2; V gene: TRBV7-9; D gene: TRBD1; CDR3 protein: CASRTGTANTGELFF; CDR3 DNA: TGTGCCAGCAGGACAGGGACCGCAAACACCGGGGAGCTGTTTTTT
clone size: NA; J gene: TRBJ2-5; V gene: TRBV6-1; D gene: NA; CDR3 protein: CASSETGPGETQYF; CDR3 DNA: TGTGCCAGCAGTGAAACGGGGCCGGGAGAGACCCAGTACTTC
clone size: few; J gene: TRBJ2-1; V gene: TRBV10-3; D gene: TRBD2; CDR3 protein: CATLAGGNNEQFF; CDR3 DNA: TGTGCCACCCTAGCGGGGGGTAACAATGAGCAGTTCTTC
clone size: few; J gene: TRBJ2-5; V gene: TRBV27; D gene: TRBD2; CDR3 protein: CASSLSPIAGAYQETQYF; CDR3 DNA: TGTGCCAGCAGTTTATCCCCTATAGCGGGGGCCTACCAAGAGACCCAGTACTTC
clone size: NA; J gene: TRBJ1-4; V gene: TRBV6-1; D gene: NA; CDR3 protein: CASSAHQGRSEKLFF; CDR3 DNA: TGTGCCAGCAGTGCCCACCAGGGGCGGAGTGAAAAACTGTTTTTT
clone size: many; J gene: TRBJ2-5; V gene: TRBV27; D gene: TRBD2; CDR3 protein: CASSSGLAGGLETQYF; CDR3 DNA: TGTGCCAGCAGTTCCGGACTAGCGGGGGGCTTGGAGACCCAGTACTTC
clone size: few; J gene: TRBJ2-1; V gene: TRBV20-1; D gene: TRBD2; CDR3 protein: CSATQRPGLAGGRSYNEQFF; CDR3 DNA: TGCAGTGCTACCCAGCGACCGGGACTAGCGGGGGGGCGATCCTACAATGAGCAGTTCTTC
clone size: NA; J gene: TRBJ2-3; V gene: TRBV21-1; D gene: NA; CDR3 protein: CASSTRIDTQYF; CDR3 DNA: TGTGCCAGCAGCACCCGCATAGATACGCAGTATTTT
clone size: many; J gene: TRBJ2-3; V gene: TRBV29-1; D gene: NA; CDR3 protein: CSVEGAGDTQYF; CDR3 DNA: TGCAGCGTTGAGGGGGCCGGAGATACGCAGTATTTT
clone size: few; J gene: TRBJ2-5; V gene: TRBV20-1; D gene: TRBD1; CDR3 protein: CSAPGQGSQETQYF; CDR3 DNA: TGCAGTGCGCCTGGACAGGGCAGCCAAGAGACCCAGTACTTC
clone size: many; J gene: TRBJ2-5; V gene: TRBV6-5; D gene: NA; CDR3 protein: CASSYSGRGETQYF; CDR3 DNA: TGTGCCAGCAGTTACTCGGGCAGGGGAGAGACCCAGTACTTC
clone size: few; J gene: TRBJ1-6; V gene: TRBV6-5; D gene: TRBD1; CDR3 protein: CASSYGQGGNSPLHF; CDR3 DNA: TGTGCCAGCAGTTACGGGCAGGGGGGGAATTCACCCCTCCACTTT
clone size: NA; J gene: TRBJ2-5; V gene: TRBV7-9; D gene: NA; CDR3 protein: CASSLRQKETQYF; CDR3 DNA: TGTGCCAGCAGCCTCCGACAGAAAGAGACCCAGTACTTC
clone size: NA; J gene: TRBJ1-2; V gene: TRBV7-2; D gene: TRBD1; CDR3 protein: CASSLFGMGQTNYGYTF; CDR3 DNA: TGTGCCAGCAGCTTATTTGGGATGGGACAGACTAACTATGGCTACACCTTC
clone size: few; J gene: TRBJ2-3; V gene: TRBV5-1; D gene: NA; CDR3 protein: CASSFLLPDTQYF; CDR3 DNA: TGCGCCAGCAGCTTCCTCTTGCCCGATACGCAGTATTTT
clone size: few; J gene: TRBJ1-5; V gene: TRBV12-3/TRBV12-4; D gene: NA; CDR3 protein: CASSWDRKQPQHF; CDR3 DNA: TGTGCCAGCAGTTGGGACCGAAAGCAGCCCCAGCATTTT
clone size: few; J gene: TRBJ2-2; V gene: TRBV9; D gene: NA; CDR3 protein: CASPGTYYTGELFF; CDR3 DNA: TGTGCCAGCCCCGGGACATATTACACCGGGGAGCTGTTTTTT
clone size: NA; J gene: TRBJ2-2; V gene: TRBV6-2/TRBV6-3; D gene: NA; CDR3 protein: CASSYSERGSTGELFF; CDR3 DNA: TGTGCCAGCAGTTACTCGGAAAGGGGAAGCACCGGGGAGCTGTTTTTT
clone size: many; J gene: TRBJ2-7; V gene: TRBV10-3; D gene: TRBD2; CDR3 protein: CAISGGLAGGLVGEQYF; CDR3 DNA: TGTGCCATCAGTGGTGGACTAGCGGGGGGGCTAGTCGGCGAGCAGTACTTC
clone size: many; J gene: TRBJ2-5; V gene: TRBV7-3; D gene: TRBD2; CDR3 protein: CASSLTGLAVQETQYF; CDR3 DNA: TGTGCCAGCAGCTTAACGGGACTAGCGGTTCAAGAGACCCAGTACTTC
clone size: NA; J gene: TRBJ2-5; V gene: TRBV4-2; D gene: NA; CDR3 protein: CASSQDPVKETQYF; CDR3 DNA: TGTGCCAGCAGCCAAGATCCGGTTAAAGAGACCCAGTACTTC
clone size: NA; J gene: TRBJ2-2; V gene: TRBV24-1; D gene: NA; CDR3 protein: CATGGGANTGELFF; CDR3 DNA: TGTGCCACCGGCGGAGGCGCGAACACCGGGGAGCTGTTTTTT
clone size: few; J gene: TRBJ2-1; V gene: TRBV5-1; D gene: TRBD2; CDR3 protein: CASSLGSSGPFPYNEQFF; CDR3 DNA: TGCGCCAGCAGCTTGGGTTCTAGCGGGCCGTTCCCCTACAATGAGCAGTTCTTC
clone size: few; J gene: TRBJ1-3; V gene: TRBV21-1; D gene: NA; CDR3 protein: CASSMTVKNTIYF; CDR3 DNA: TGTGCCAGCAGCATGACAGTAAAAAACACCATATATTTT
clone size: few; J gene: TRBJ2-2; V gene: TRBV7-9; D gene: NA; CDR3 protein: CAIQGTANTGELFF; CDR3 DNA: TGTGCCATCCAGGGGACCGCGAACACCGGGGAGCTGTTTTTT
clone size: NA; J gene: TRBJ1-2; V gene: TRBV6-1; D gene: NA; CDR3 protein: CAGQKSGTTNYGYTF; CDR3 DNA: TGTGCCGGCCAAAAAAGTGGGACAACTAACTATGGCTACACCTTC
clone size: many; J gene: TRBJ1-2; V gene: TRBV12-3/TRBV12-4; D gene: NA; CDR3 protein: CASSLDGVHGYTF; CDR3 DNA: TGTGCCAGCAGTTTAGACGGGGTCCATGGCTACACCTTC
clone size: few; J gene: TRBJ2-3; V gene: TRBV5-1; D gene: NA; CDR3 protein: CASSFDFTSTDTQYF; CDR3 DNA: TGCGCCAGCAGCTTTGATTTTACTAGCACAGATACGCAGTATTTT
clone size: once; J gene: TRBJ2-4; V gene: TRBV25-1; D gene: TRBD1; CDR3 protein: CASSAPPGTGVNIQYF; CDR3 DNA: TGTGCCAGCAGTGCCCCCCCCGGGACAGGGGTAAACATTCAGTACTTC
clone size: NA; J gene: TRBJ1-2; V gene: TRBV5-1; D gene: TRBD1; CDR3 protein: CASSLSQGGGYTF; CDR3 DNA: TGCGCCAGCAGCCTCTCACAGGGGGGCGGCTACACCTTC
clone size: few; J gene: TRBJ2-1; V gene: TRBV11-2; D gene: NA; CDR3 protein: CASSLGFDQEQFF; CDR3 DNA: TGTGCCAGCAGCTTAGGGTTCGACCAGGAGCAGTTCTTC
clone size: NA; J gene: TRBJ1-4; V gene: TRBV4-3; D gene: NA; CDR3 protein: CASSGRLATNEKLFF; CDR3 DNA: TGCGCCAGCAGCGGTCGGTTGGCAACTAATGAAAAACTGTTTTTT
clone size: NA; J gene: TRBJ2-7; V gene: TRBV6-6; D gene: TRBD1; CDR3 protein: CASRRQGTSYEQYF; CDR3 DNA: TGTGCCAGTAGACGACAGGGGACGTCCTACGAGCAGTACTTC
clone size: NA; J gene: TRBJ1-2; V gene: TRBV6-2/TRBV6-3; D gene: NA; CDR3 protein: CASRPTGRGYTF; CDR3 DNA: TGTGCCAGCAGACCGACAGGACGCGGCTACACCTTC
clone size: few; J gene: TRBJ1-2; V gene: TRBV2; D gene: NA; CDR3 protein: CASSVQGGGYTF; CDR3 DNA: TGTGCCAGCAGTGTTCAGGGTGGCGGCTACACCTTC
clone size: few; J gene: TRBJ2-3; V gene: TRBV5-1; D gene: TRBD2; CDR3 protein: CASSLGRRGGDTQYF; CDR3 DNA: TGCGCCAGCAGCTTGGGGCGGAGGGGAGGGGATACGCAGTATTTT
clone size: few; J gene: TRBJ2-6; V gene: TRBV10-3; D gene: NA; CDR3 protein: CAIQSSSGANVLTF; CDR3 DNA: TGTGCCATCCAGTCTAGCTCTGGGGCCAACGTCCTGACTTTC
clone size: many; J gene: TRBJ2-2; V gene: TRBV12-3/TRBV12-4; D gene: NA; CDR3 protein: CASSPRLGAAFRGELFF; CDR3 DNA: TGTGCCAGCAGCCCCCGGTTGGGGGCGGCTTTTCGCGGGGAGCTGTTTTTT
clone size: once; J gene: TRBJ1-6; V gene: TRBV12-2; D gene: NA; CDR3 protein: CASRLARQGPRGLSPPLHF; CDR3 DNA: TGTGCAAGTCGCTTAGCCAGACAGGGGCCTAGGGGGTTAAGTCCACCCCTCCACTTT
clone size: few; J gene: TRBJ2-3; V gene: TRBV5-5; D gene: TRBD2; CDR3 protein: CASSLTSVDTQYF; CDR3 DNA: TGTGCCAGCAGCTTGACTAGCGTGGATACGCAGTATTTT
clone size: few; J gene: TRBJ2-7; V gene: TRBV12-3/TRBV12-4; D gene: NA; CDR3 protein: CASSLARLLVKQYF; CDR3 DNA: TGTGCCAGCAGTTTAGCGCGGTTATTAGTCAAGCAGTACTTC
clone size: few; J gene: TRBJ2-7; V gene: TRBV5-1; D gene: NA; CDR3 protein: CASSLGTTGEQYF; CDR3 DNA: TGCGCCAGCAGCTTGGGCACTACTGGCGAGCAGTACTTC
clone size: NA; J gene: TRBJ1-6; V gene: TRBV6-1; D gene: NA; CDR3 protein: CASRTFGGLNSPLHF; CDR3 DNA: TGTGCCAGCAGAACCTTTGGGGGCCTTAATTCACCCCTCCACTTT
clone size: NA; J gene: TRBJ2-5; V gene: TRBV7-9; D gene: TRBD2; CDR3 protein: CASSLIGLAGEISETQYF; CDR3 DNA: TGTGCCAGCAGCTTAATTGGACTAGCGGGGGAGATTTCAGAGACCCAGTACTTC
clone size: NA; J gene: TRBJ1-2; V gene: TRBV5-1; D gene: TRBD1; CDR3 protein: CASSSGGGQGMDGYTF; CDR3 DNA: TGCGCCAGCAGCTCAGGTGGCGGACAGGGGATGGATGGCTACACCTTC
clone size: few; J gene: TRBJ2-2; V gene: TRBV5-4; D gene: TRBD2; CDR3 protein: CASSLGSGGTGELFF; CDR3 DNA: TGTGCCAGCAGCTTGGGTAGCGGGGGGACCGGGGAGCTGTTTTTT
clone size: few; J gene: TRBJ1-4; V gene: TRBV5-1; D gene: TRBD1; CDR3 protein: CASSETPGTGGLNEKLFF; CDR3 DNA: TGCGCCAGCAGCGAAACCCCCGGGACAGGGGGCTTAAATGAAAAACTGTTTTTT
clone size: NA; J gene: TRBJ2-7; V gene: TRBV3-1; D gene: NA; CDR3 protein: CASSLLGTNYEQYF; CDR3 DNA: TGTGCCAGCAGCCTACTCGGAACGAACTACGAGCAGTACTTC
clone size: NA; J gene: TRBJ2-5; V gene: TRBV7-3; D gene: NA; CDR3 protein: CASSSTNQETQYF; CDR3 DNA: TGTGCCAGCAGCTCGACTAACCAAGAGACCCAGTACTTC
clone size: NA; J gene: TRBJ2-3; V gene: TRBV7-6; D gene: TRBD1; CDR3 protein: CASSLALTGAGTDTQYF; CDR3 DNA: TGTGCCAGCAGCTTAGCGCTGACAGGGGCTGGCACAGATACGCAGTATTTT
clone size: few; J gene: TRBJ1-1; V gene: TRBV11-2; D gene: NA; CDR3 protein: CASSLDQRVALGGTEAFF; CDR3 DNA: TGTGCCAGCAGCTTAGATCAGAGGGTAGCTTTGGGGGGCACTGAAGCTTTCTTT
clone size: NA; J gene: TRBJ2-1; V gene: TRBV18; D gene: TRBD1; CDR3 protein: CASSPGGQGRNEQFF; CDR3 DNA: TGTGCCAGCTCACCCGGCGGACAGGGGCGGAATGAGCAGTTCTTC